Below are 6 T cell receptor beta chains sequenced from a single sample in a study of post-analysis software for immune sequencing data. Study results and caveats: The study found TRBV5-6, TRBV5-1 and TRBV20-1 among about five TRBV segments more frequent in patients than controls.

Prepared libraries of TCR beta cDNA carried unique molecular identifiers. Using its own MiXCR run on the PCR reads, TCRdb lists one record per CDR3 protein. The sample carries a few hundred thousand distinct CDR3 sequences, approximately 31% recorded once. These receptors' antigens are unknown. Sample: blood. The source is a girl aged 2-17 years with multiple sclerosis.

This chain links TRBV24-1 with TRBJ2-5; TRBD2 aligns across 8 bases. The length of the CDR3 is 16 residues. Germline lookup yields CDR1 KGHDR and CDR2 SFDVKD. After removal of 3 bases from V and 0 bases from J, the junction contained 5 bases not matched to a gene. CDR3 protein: CATSDGGGTYQETQYF. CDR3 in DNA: TGTGCCACCAGTGATGGCGGGGGGACATACCAAGAGACCCAGTACTTC.

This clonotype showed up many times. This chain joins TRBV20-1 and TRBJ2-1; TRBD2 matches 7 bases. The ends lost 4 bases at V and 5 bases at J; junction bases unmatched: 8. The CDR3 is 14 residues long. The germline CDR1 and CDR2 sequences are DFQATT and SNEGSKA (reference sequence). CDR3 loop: CSAMGGDGNNEQFF. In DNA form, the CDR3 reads TGCAGTGCTATGGGGGGGGATGGCAACAATGAGCAGTTCTTC.

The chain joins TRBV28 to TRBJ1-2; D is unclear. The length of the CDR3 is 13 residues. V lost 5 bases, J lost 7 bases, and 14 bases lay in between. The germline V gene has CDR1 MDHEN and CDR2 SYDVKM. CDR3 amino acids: CASSGWQKPGYTF. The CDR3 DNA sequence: TGTGCCAGCAGTGGTTGGCAAAAGCCTGGCTACACCTTC.

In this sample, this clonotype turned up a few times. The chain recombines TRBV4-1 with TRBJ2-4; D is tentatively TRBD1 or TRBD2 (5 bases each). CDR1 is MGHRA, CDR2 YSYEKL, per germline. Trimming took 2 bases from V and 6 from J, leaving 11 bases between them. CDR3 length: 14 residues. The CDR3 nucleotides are TGCGCCAGCAGCCAATCGGGACCTTCAAACATTCAGTACTTC. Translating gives CASSQSGPSNIQYF.

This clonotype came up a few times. Here the CDR3 DNA reads TGTGCCATCCCGGACAGGGTGAATTCACCCCTCCACTTT. It encodes CAIPDRVNSPLHF. V is TRBV13 and J is TRBJ1-6; 8 nucleotides agree with TRBD1. Germline V gene sequence: CDR1 PRHDT, CDR2 FYEKMQ (reference sequence). Germline trimming cut 10 bases from V and 7 bases from J; bases unmatched to any gene: 6. The CDR3 extends over 13 amino acids.

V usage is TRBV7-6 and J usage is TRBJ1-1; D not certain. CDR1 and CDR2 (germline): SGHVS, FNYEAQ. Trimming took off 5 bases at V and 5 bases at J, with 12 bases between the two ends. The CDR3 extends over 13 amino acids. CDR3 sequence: CASSPIRGTEAFF. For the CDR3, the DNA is TGTGCCAGCAGCCCTATCCGGGGAACTGAAGCTTTCTTT.